These 20 T cell receptor beta chains were all obtained from the same sample, sequenced in a study of regulatory T cells in long-lasting Graves disease. Noted time point: newly diagnosed GD, antithyroid drugs for less than 3 months. The TCR library used RNA extracted from PBMCs. Arm-PCR of CDR3 regions and iRepertoire HTBI primers were the basis on which TCR beta libraries were built. TCRdb re-derived calls from the multiplex PCR reads in MiXCR, one entry per CDR3 protein. This sample has some 500,000 distinct CDR3 sequences, with around 15% found just once. These same data were also listed under a study on T cells in Graves' hyperthyroidism and ophthalmopathy.

This material consisted of peripheral blood mononuclear cells (PBMCs), taken at new diagnosis, from a patient treated with antithyroid drugs. These receptors came from a woman aged 35-65 years with Graves disease.

This clonotype came up many times. The rearrangement links TRBV29-1 to TRBJ1-5; 8 positions match TRBD1. The CDR3 runs to 13 residues. V shed 3 bases and J 5 bases; nucleotides not matched to a gene: 3. Germline-derived CDR1 and CDR2 are SQVTM and ANQGSEA. The chain's CDR3 is CSVDQGADQPQHF. The DNA of the CDR3 is TGCAGCGTTGACCAGGGGGCAGATCAGCCCCAGCATTTT.

This clonotype was detected only a few times. The gene calls are TRBV19 and TRBJ2-6; D is possibly TRBD2 (6 bases). Trimming took off 9 bases at V and 0 bases at J, with 12 bases between the two ends. CDR1 is LNHDA, CDR2 SQIVND, per germline (reference sequence). CDR3 length equals 15 residues. The CDR3 region has the DNA TGTGCCAGCGGAGACGGGAGCTCTGGGGCCAACGTCCTGACTTTC. The encoded protein is CASGDGSSGANVLTF.

A single count supports this clonotype. V gene TRBV12-3 or TRBV12-4 combines with J gene TRBJ2-1, with 10 positions matching TRBD2. The CDR3 extends over 16 amino acids. Trimming cost V 6 bases and J 7 bases; bases outside gene matches: 12. The CDR3, as DNA: TGTGCCAGCAGAGACGCCGGGACTAGCGTACGTAATGAGCAGTTCTTC. As protein: CASRDAGTSVRNEQFF.

This clonotype has at least ten counts. This sequence joins TRBV18 and TRBJ2-1; D possibly corresponds to TRBD2 (7 bases). The ends were cut back, 6 bases at V and 14 bases at J, with 17 bases in the middle. The CDR3 runs to 12 residues. CDR1 and CDR2 (germline): KGHSH, LQKENI. The DNA of the CDR3 is TGTGCCAGCTCCCCGCGCGGGGGCGCAGAGTTCTTC. This encodes CASSPRGGAEFF.

This clonotype was observed at least ten times. The gene calls are TRBV12-3 or TRBV12-4 and TRBJ2-1, with D possibly called TRBD1 or TRBD2 (5 bases each). V shed 3 bases and J shed 9 bases, with 12 bases lying between them. The CDR3 spans 13 residues. CDR3 DNA: TGTGCCAGCAGTTTGCGGCTCGGGGCTGAGCAGTTCTTC. Protein: CASSLRLGAEQFF.

This chain connects TRBV30 to TRBJ2-7; D not resolved. Trimming cost V 1 base and J 2 bases, with 9 bases left between them. CDR1 and CDR2 from the germline V gene are GTSNPN and SVGIG (reference sequence). This CDR3 contains 13 residues. CDR3 amino acids: CAWSEGSPYEQYF. In DNA form, the CDR3 reads TGTGCCTGGAGTGAAGGTTCTCCCTACGAGCAGTACTTC.

At least ten counts were recorded for this clonotype. The chain employs TRBV7-9 and TRBJ2-4; unclear D gene. The CDR3 spans 14 residues. V lost 6 bases and J 6 bases, leaving 15 bases between the germline ends. Germline assignment: CDR1 SEHNR and CDR2 FQNEAQ (reference sequence). In DNA, the CDR3 is TGTGCCAGCAGGCCGGACGGTACGGGAAACATTCAGTACTTC. This codes for CASRPDGTGNIQYF. Supplemented by reference TRBV7-9 and TRBJ2-4, the full variable domain reads DTGVSQNPRHKITKRGQNVTFRCDPISEHNRLYWYRQTLGQGPEFLTYFQNEAQLEKSRLLSDRFSAERPKGSFSTLEIQRTEQGDSAMYLCASRPDGTGNIQYFGAGTRLSVL.

In this sample, this clonotype turned up a few times. Since a much larger clone is just one base distant, this may be a read error. The rearrangement joins TRBV27 to TRBJ2-7; a weak D match, TRBD2 (5 bases). Germline-derived CDR1 and CDR2 are MNHEY and SMNVEV (reference sequence). The CDR3 runs to 13 residues. CDR3 loop: CASSPGEGYGQYF. The DNA of the CDR3 is TGTGCCAGCAGTCCCGGTGAGGGCTACGGGCAGTACTTC.

This clonotype has just a few counts. This chain joins TRBV29-1 and TRBJ1-1, with no clear D. The V gene lost 6 bases and the J gene lost 4 bases, with 15 bases spanning the gap. The CDR3 runs 13 residues. The V gene's germline CDR1 is SQVTM and CDR2 ANQGSEA. CDR3 sequence: CSVVRTPGTEAFF. Written as DNA, the CDR3 is TGCAGCGTAGTTAGGACCCCGGGCACTGAAGCTTTCTTT.

This clonotype is a singleton in its sample. A single base separates this from a much larger clone, so it may be a read error. The chain recombines TRBV3-1 with TRBJ2-1, with a possible D match to TRBD2 (5 bases). The CDR3 sequence is 14 residues long. Trimming removed 4 bases at V and 10 bases at J, with 17 bases between. The germline CDR1 and CDR2 sequences are LGHDT and YNNKEL (reference sequence). The CDR3: CASSPREGSYEQFF. The DNA for the CDR3 is TGTGCCAGCAGCCCCCGAGAGGGATCCTACGAGCAGTTCTTC.

This clonotype was picked up a small number of times. V gene TRBV9 combines with J gene TRBJ2-1, with 16 nucleotides matching TRBD2. Per germline, CDR1 SGDLS and CDR2 YYNGEE. J lost 1 base, V lost 4 bases, and 14 bases had no gene match. The CDR3 has 21 amino acids. CDR3 bases: TGTGCCAGCAGCATCGAATCCCCGGGACTAGCGGGGGGGGGATCCTACAATGAGCAGTTCTTC. Its protein product is CASSIESPGLAGGGSYNEQFF.

This chain uses TRBV19 with TRBJ1-1; 12 bases are a match to TRBD1. CDR3 length equals 17 residues. CDR1 is LNHDA, CDR2 SQIVND, per germline (reference sequence). With V trimmed by 6 bases and J by 3 bases, 11 bases remained unmatched. CDR3 region: CASSDRVGQGADTEAFF. DNA of the CDR3: TGTGCCAGTAGCGATAGGGTGGGACAGGGGGCCGACACTGAAGCTTTCTTT.

This clonotype has a count of ten or more. Written as DNA, the CDR3 is TGTGCCAGCACAGTTCAGGGGATCTATGGCTACACCTTC. Translating gives CASTVQGIYGYTF. The genes are TRBV2 and TRBJ1-2; perhaps TRBD1 as D (6 bases). The V gene lost 7 bases and the J gene lost 4 bases, with 13 bases spanning the gap. Per germline, CDR1 SNHLY and CDR2 FYNNEI. The CDR3 contains 13 residues. The complete variable domain, with remaining parts taken from reference TRBV2 and TRBJ1-2, reads EPEVTQTPSHQVTQMGQEVILRCVPISNHLYFYWYRQILGQKVEFLVSFYNNEISEKSEIFDDQFSVERPDGSNFTLKIRSTKLEDSAMYFCASTVQGIYGYTFGSGTRLTVV.

This clonotype was observed a few times. The gene calls are TRBV2 and TRBJ2-7; 8 bases agree with TRBD2. CDR1 and CDR2 from the germline V gene are SNHLY and FYNNEI. The CDR3 extends over 17 amino acids. V lost 8 bases and J lost 4; bases outside the gene matches: 19. CDR3 bases: TGTGCCAGCCGAGGGAGCCAGCGGGGGAATAAAGGGTACGAGCAGTACTTC. Amino acids: CASRGSQRGNKGYEQYF.

This clonotype was seen ten or more times. This chain uses TRBV18 with TRBJ2-7, with D hard to call. V was shortened by 1 base and J by 2 bases, with 9 bases between the two germline ends. The germline V gene has CDR1 KGHSH and CDR2 LQKENI. The CDR3 is 14 amino acids. The CDR3 DNA sequence: TGTGCCAGCTCACCACAACCCGCAACCTACGAGCAGTACTTC. As protein: CASSPQPATYEQYF.

V gene TRBV6-5 combines with J gene TRBJ1-1; the D gene is possibly TRBD1 (5 bases). Trimming took off 0 bases at V and 7 bases at J, with 12 bases between the two ends. The CDR3 is 14 amino acids. Germline V CDR1 and CDR2: MNHEY, SVGAGI. CDR3 residues: CASSYSDSYSEAFF. Here the CDR3 DNA reads TGTGCCAGCAGTTACTCTGACAGCTACAGTGAAGCTTTCTTT.

There are many counts of this clonotype. At one end, the junction sequence differs from germline, possibly due to a read error. The V call is TRBV5-1, the J call TRBJ1-2, with D perhaps matching TRBD1 (6 bases). Germline V CDR1 and CDR2: SGHRS, YFSETQ. CDR3 length: 14 residues. CDR3 DNA: TGTGCCAGCAGTTTAGGGGGGCAGGACTATGGCTACACCTTC. The encoded protein is CASSLGGQDYGYTF.

The genes are TRBV7-9 and TRBJ1-5; 8 bases agree with TRBD1. V gave up 1 base and J gave up 4 bases; unmatched junction bases: 6. Germline lookup yields CDR1 SEHNR and CDR2 FQNEAQ (reference sequence). This CDR3 is built from 16 residues. CDR3 region: CASSLVRGQENQPQHF. CDR3 DNA sequence: TGTGCCAGCAGCTTAGTGAGGGGACAGGAGAATCAGCCCCAGCATTTT.

This chain uses TRBV15 with TRBJ1-2; 9 bases are shared with TRBD1. The CDR3 covers 14 residues. The V gene's germline CDR1 is LNHNV and CDR2 YYDKDF (reference sequence). J gave up 1 base and V 8 bases, and 5 bases lay outside the gene matches. The CDR3 DNA reads as TGTGCCACCGCCCGGACAGGGGATAACTATGGCTACACCTTC. Protein product: CATARTGDNYGYTF.

This clonotype was found many times. CDR3 in amino acids: CASSAGQGLDGYTF. The CDR3 bases are TGTGCCAGCAGCGCGGGACAGGGTTTGGATGGCTACACCTTC. The rearrangement uses TRBV13 and TRBJ1-2; 9 bases agree with TRBD1. The CDR3 spans 14 residues. V lost 5 bases to trimming and J lost 6 bases; unmatched junction nucleotides: 7. The germline V gene has CDR1 PRHDT and CDR2 FYEKMQ (reference sequence).